The clone carrying this T cell receptor beta chain has at least ten counts. The antigen remains undetermined. The entry originates in a study of regulatory T cells in long-lasting Graves disease. Time point: newly diagnosed GD, antithyroid drugs for less than 3 months. There was RNA extracted from PBMCs, and the TCR library was made from it. The CDR3 consists of 14 residues. The germline V and J ends were trimmed by 10 bases and 1 base, with 16 bases remaining between them. According to the study, TCR beta libraries were built with iRepertoire HTBI primers and CDR3-region Arm-PCR. One entry per CDR3 protein results from TCRdb running MiXCR on the multiplex PCR reads. The table shows more than 300,000 distinct CDR3 sequences, with 15% to 20% occurring only once. Broader study findings: The number of shared public clonotypes was higher in persistent patients (approximately 2,600) than new patients (966).

These records were also assigned to another study, of T cells in Graves' hyperthyroidism and ophthalmopathy. That study reports: No ophthalmopathy progression within 18 months constituted stable Graves' hyperthyroidism. Patients were aged 18 to 65, had disease duration under 2 months, and had newly diagnosed hyperthyroidism.

The sequence was collected from a woman aged 18-29 years with Graves disease. The input for sequencing was peripheral blood mononuclear cells (PBMCs), taken at new diagnosis, from a patient treated with antithyroid drugs. The chain couples TRBV12-3 or TRBV12-4 to TRBJ1-1, with D possibly matching TRBD1 (5 bases). CDR3: CAITLEGPNTEAFF. The CDR3 bases are TGTGCCATCACCCTGGAGGGGCCGAACACTGAAGCTTTCTTT.